This record looks at one T cell receptor (beta chain) sequence and its context. The repertoire was sequenced with immunoSEQ multiplex PCR; TCRdb's copy has only in-frame clones and lacks some. Found here are about 43,000 clones, roughly nine tenths of them singletons; the top ten hold around 0.78%. This sample is part of a study of memory CD8 T cells in hepatitis C reinfection. On the study more broadly: After reinfection, a couple of primary-infection resolvers became chronically infected.

Trimming removed 0 bases at V and 6 bases at J, with 8 bases between. The CDR3 spans 13 residues. Germline V lookup: CDR1 MNHEY, CDR2 SVGAGI. Specified time point: late/post reinfection, 12 to 24 weeks after detection. No in vitro expansion preceded TCR sequencing of the sorted cells. Sequencing input: naive CD8+ T cells sorted from blood. The sequence derives from a man between 18 and 35 years old with hepatitis C virus infection. This chain connects TRBV6-5 to TRBJ1-1, with D unresolved. The CDR3 nucleotides are TGTGCCAGCAGTTACTCAGGGAGGGCTGAAGCTTTCTTT. It codes for CASSYSGRAEAFF.